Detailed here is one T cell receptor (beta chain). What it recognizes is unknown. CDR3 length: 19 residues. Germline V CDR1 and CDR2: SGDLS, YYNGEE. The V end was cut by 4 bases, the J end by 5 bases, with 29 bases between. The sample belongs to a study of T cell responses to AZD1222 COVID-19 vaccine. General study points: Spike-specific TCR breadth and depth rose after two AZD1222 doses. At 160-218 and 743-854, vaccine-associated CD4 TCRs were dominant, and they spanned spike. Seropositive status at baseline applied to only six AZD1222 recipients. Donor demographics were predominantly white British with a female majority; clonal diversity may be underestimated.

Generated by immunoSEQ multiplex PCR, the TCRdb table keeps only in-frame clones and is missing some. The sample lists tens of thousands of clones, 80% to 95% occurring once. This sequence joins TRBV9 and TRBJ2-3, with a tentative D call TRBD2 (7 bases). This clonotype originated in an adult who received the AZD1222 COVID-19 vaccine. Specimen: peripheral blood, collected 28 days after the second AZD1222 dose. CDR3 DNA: TGTGCCAGCAGCTCCTCGCAGAGATGGGGGGGCCTTTTTGGAGATACGCAGTATTTT. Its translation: CASSSSQRWGGLFGDTQYF.